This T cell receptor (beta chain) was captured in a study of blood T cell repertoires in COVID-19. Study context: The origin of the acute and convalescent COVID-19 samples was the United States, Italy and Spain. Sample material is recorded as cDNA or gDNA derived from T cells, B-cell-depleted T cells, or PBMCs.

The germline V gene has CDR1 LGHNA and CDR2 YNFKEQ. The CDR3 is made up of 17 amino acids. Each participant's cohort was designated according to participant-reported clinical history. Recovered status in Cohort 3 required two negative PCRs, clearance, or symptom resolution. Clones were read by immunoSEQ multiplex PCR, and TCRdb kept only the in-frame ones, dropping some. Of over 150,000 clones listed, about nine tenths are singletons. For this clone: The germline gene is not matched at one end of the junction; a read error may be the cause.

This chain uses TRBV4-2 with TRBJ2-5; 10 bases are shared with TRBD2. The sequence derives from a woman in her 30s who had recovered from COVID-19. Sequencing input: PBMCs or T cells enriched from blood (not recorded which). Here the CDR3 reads CASSQEGTSVVQGTQYF. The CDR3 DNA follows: TGTGCCAGCAGCCAAGAGGGGACTAGCGTCGTTCAAGGGACCCAGTACTTC.